This is a list of T cell receptor beta chains from one sample in a study of blood T cell repertoires in COVID-19. Some clones are missing from TCRdb's copy, which holds only in-frame ones; the method was immunoSEQ multiplex PCR. The table includes around 320,000 clones, 90% detected once. The specimen sequenced was PBMCs or T cells enriched from blood (not recorded which). The origin of the receptors is a woman under 30 with acute COVID-19. Each CDR3 is given with its conserved first and last residue. D genes are given only for firm matches.

D gene | V gene | CDR3 protein
TRBD2 | TRBV5-1 | CASSWAGDTGSNEQFF
TRBD1 | TRBV27 | CASTQDRGRRNSPLHF
NA | TRBV19 | CASFARTTGDGYTF
TRBD1 | TRBV9 | CASSGDRAQGPQHF
NA | TRBV5-4 | CASSSAGLVGAIYGYTF
TRBD1 | TRBV2 | CASRDDREVLHF
TRBD1 | TRBV6-5 | CASSSGTGLAYTF
TRBD1 | TRBV28 | CASKGDRRYGYTF
NA | TRBV18 | CASSRDSDYTEAFF
TRBD2 | TRBV3-1/TRBV3-2 | CASSPTQELAGLVEQFF
NA | TRBV6-4 | CASSPGIGSYNSPLHF
TRBD2 | TRBV6-1 | CASSAGTSGTVNYEQYF
NA | TRBV7-7 | CASSLASRGPESNTGELFF
NA | TRBV3-1/TRBV3-2 | CASSQGGQFSNQPQHF
TRBD1 | TRBV27 | CASRSTDRGDYGYTF
TRBD2 | TRBV4-2 | CASSQDYGVAGASYEQYF
TRBD1 | TRBV11-2 | CASSPGTGEGTEAFF
TRBD2 | TRBV27 | CASSLGTSGTYNEQFF
NA | TRBV19 | CASRAGTLYTGELFF
TRBD1 | TRBV2 | CASSWDRNTEAFF
NA | TRBV25-1 | CASSDVRGSNTEAFF
TRBD2 | TRBV6-5 | CASSPRGAYEQYF
TRBD2 | TRBV11-2 | CASSPIPRGSSYEQYF
TRBD2 | TRBV24-1 | CATSDPGTSETDTQYF
TRBD1 | TRBV5-1 | CASSLAQGARYNEQFF
TRBD1 | TRBV5-6 | CASSIGTGGTNEKLFF
NA | TRBV11-2 | CASSIRQTNTEAFF
NA | TRBV5-6 | CASMRGVLTGELFF
NA | TRBV12-5 | CASGRYEQFF
TRBD2 | TRBV9 | CASSAGLAQFEQYF
NA | TRBV27 | CASSPGLASHEQFF
TRBD1 | TRBV27 | CASSPGTGALYDGYTF
NA | TRBV14 | CASSQSGNNEKLFF
TRBD1 | TRBV19 | CASTVVTGPIYGYTF
TRBD1 | TRBV19 | CASSPTSPGTGLQPQHF
NA | TRBV12-3/TRBV12-4 | CASRSIGSPLHF
NA | TRBV19 | CASSMQGSQPQHF
TRBD1 | TRBV10-3 | CAISGGTGGEYGYTF
NA | TRBV12-3/TRBV12-4 | CASSFRGEYGYTF
TRBD2 | TRBV5-5 | CASSLAKKREIYNEQFF
TRBD1 | TRBV4-2 | CASSQEKGALNSPLHF
NA | TRBV7-2 | CASSPQGRRTEAFF
NA | TRBV5-1 | CASSLQVDYGYTF
TRBD1 | TRBV28 | CASRGTGDNSPLHF
TRBD1 | TRBV13 | CASGSRGNYEQYF
TRBD1 | TRBV28 | CASSRQGEKLFF
TRBD2 | TRBV9 | CASSVAGAGAGEQYF
TRBD2 | TRBV28 | CASSFPTSGTTFKYNEQFF
NA | TRBV7-9 | CASSPGDSLNPYGYTF
NA | TRBV9 | CASSAHVGTVNTEAFF
TRBD1 | TRBV19 | CASSPSRDRGPGNTIYF